Below, 15 T cell receptor beta chains from the same sample are listed, as sequenced in a study of blood T cell repertoires in COVID-19. Using immunoSEQ multiplex PCR, the repertoire was profiled, and TCRdb retains in-frame clones only, with some absent. The sample carries about 64,000 clones, about nine tenths recorded once. Material: peripheral blood. These receptors were obtained from an older woman with COVID-19, enrolled during active disease.

The chain uses TRBV5-4 and TRBJ1-2, with 8 bases that match TRBD1. The V gene end was trimmed by 4 bases and the J gene end by 3 bases; junction bases not matched to a gene: 11. The CDR3 is 16 amino acids. CDR1 and CDR2 from the germline V gene are SGHNT and YYREEE (reference sequence). This CDR3 is CASSSEWDRTYYGYTF. Here the CDR3 DNA reads TGTGCCAGCAGCAGCGAATGGGACAGGACCTACTATGGCTACACCTTC.

The V call is TRBV18, the J call TRBJ2-2, with a possible D match to TRBD1 (6 bases). The ends were cut back, 3 bases at V and 6 bases at J, with 20 bases in the middle. The V gene's germline CDR1 is KGHSH and CDR2 LQKENI. The CDR3 covers 17 residues. DNA for the CDR3: TGTGCCAGCTCACCCGGAAGGGGGACCCGCACCGCCGGGGAGCTGTTTTTT. As protein: CASSPGRGTRTAGELFF. Together with reference TRBV18 and TRBJ2-2, the CDR3 gives the full variable domain: NAGVMQNPRHLVRRRGQEARLRCSPMKGHSHVYWYRQLPEEGLKFMVYLQKENIIDESGMPKERFSAEFPKEGPSILRIQQVVRGDSAAYFCASSPGRGTRTAGELFFGEGSRLTVL.

The J gene is TRBJ1-3, the V gene TRBV29-1; no firm D call. This CDR3 comprises 14 residues. The germline CDR1 and CDR2 sequences are SQVTM and ANQGSEA. V was shortened by 7 bases and J by 4 bases, with 17 bases between the two germline ends. The CDR3 nucleotides read TGCAGCGCCCTGGAGGCCCCTGACGGAAACACCATATATTTT. Its translation: CSALEAPDGNTIYF.

V and J are TRBV7-2 and TRBJ2-1, with 16 bases aligning to TRBD2. V was pared by 5 bases and J by 9 bases, with 7 bases of the junction left unmatched. The CDR3 runs to 16 residues. Germline values: CDR1 SGHTA, CDR2 FQGNSA. Written as DNA, the CDR3 is TGTGCCAGCAGCGAAACGGGACTAGCGGGAGGGACTGAGCAGTTCTTC. Translation gives CASSETGLAGGTEQFF. Based on the CDR3 plus reference TRBV7-2 and TRBJ2-1, the full variable domain is GAGVSQSPSNKVTEKGKDVELRCDPISGHTALYWYRQSLGQGLEFLIYFQGNSAPDKSGLPSDRFSAERTGGSVSTLTIQRTQQEDSAVYLCASSETGLAGGTEQFFGPGTRLTVL.

This clone was seen a handful of times. The gene calls are TRBV10-3 and TRBJ2-5; tentatively, D is TRBD2 (6 bases). V was clipped by 6 bases and J by 4 bases, with 9 bases between them. CDR1 is ENHRY and CDR2 is SYGVKD in the germline V gene. This CDR3 has 12 residues. Here the CDR3 DNA reads TGTGCCATCAGCCAGGAGGGAGAGACCCAGTACTTC. Its protein product is CAISQEGETQYF.

The chain has TRBV29-1 and TRBJ1-2; D call uncertain. V gave up 4 bases and J gave up 0 bases, with 6 bases separating them. The germline gives CDR1 SQVTM, CDR2 ANQGSEA. The CDR3 is made up of 12 amino acids. The CDR3 DNA is TGCAGCGTTGGAACAGCTAACTATGGCTACACCTTC. Protein: CSVGTANYGYTF.

This rearrangement joins TRBV29-1 to TRBJ2-3, with TRBD2 as a possible D gene (6 bases). V shed 8 bases and J shed 1 base, with 16 bases lying between them. Germline V lookup: CDR1 SQVTM, CDR2 ANQGSEA. This CDR3 has 14 amino acids. CDR3 loop: CSTGSGAGTDTQYF. CDR3 in DNA: TGCAGCACAGGTAGCGGCGCAGGCACAGATACGCAGTATTTT.

The chain links TRBV2 to TRBJ1-5; TRBD1 matches 8 bases. The CDR3 totals 16 residues. Trimming took 6 bases from V and 3 from J; bases not matched to a gene: 10. Germline V CDR1 and CDR2: SNHLY, FYNNEI. CDR3 bases: TGTGCCAGCAGCGCCAGGGGGACAGGCAACAATCAGCCCCAGCATTTT. The encoded protein is CASSARGTGNNQPQHF.

This clone was seen once. This sequence joins TRBV11-3 and TRBJ1-4; 11 positions match TRBD1. The CDR3 is 15 amino acids. Germline CDR1 and CDR2: SGHNT and YENEEA. Unmatched junction bases numbered 6, after V lost 5 bases and J lost 7 bases. CDR3 in amino acids: CASSAPGTGGEKLFF. In DNA form, the CDR3 reads TGTGCCAGCAGCGCCCCGGGGACAGGGGGTGAAAAACTGTTTTTT.

The gene calls are TRBV6-6 and TRBJ1-5, with 9 bases aligning to TRBD1. This CDR3 region has 17 residues. The J segment lost 0 bases and the V segment lost 5 bases, leaving 8 bases of the junction unmatched. Germline assignment: CDR1 MNHNY and CDR2 SVGAGI (reference sequence). CDR3 sequence (DNA): TGTGCCAGCAGTCTTCGGACAGGGGTTAATAGCAATCAGCCCCAGCATTTT. Its protein product is CASSLRTGVNSNQPQHF.

This chain joins TRBV3-1 (or the pseudogene TRBV3-2) and TRBJ2-2; no reliable D call. The CDR3 sequence is 12 residues long. Per germline, CDR1 LGHDT and CDR2 YNNKEL (reference sequence). Between the trimmed V and J ends, which lost 1 base and 7 bases, there was a span of 4 bases. The CDR3 bases are TGTGCCAGCAGCCAAGTATACGGGGAGCTGTTTTTT. Protein sequence: CASSQVYGELFF.

The rearrangement links TRBV19 to TRBJ2-7; TRBD2 aligns across 7 bases. This CDR3 comprises 16 residues. The germline gives CDR1 LNHDA, CDR2 SQIVND (reference sequence). V shed 3 bases and J 2 bases; nucleotides not matched to a gene: 10. CDR3 sequence reads: CASSMRAGLSAYEQYF. CDR3 bases: TGTGCCAGTAGTATGCGCGCGGGACTATCAGCCTACGAGCAGTACTTC.

The CDR3 nucleotides read TGTGCCAGCAGCACTACGCGGGGGGGCAGGAATGAGCAGTTCTTC. Its protein product is CASSTTRGGRNEQFF. This rearrangement joins TRBV7-2 to TRBJ2-1, with TRBD2 matching 9 bases. The CDR3 consists of 15 residues. CDR1 and CDR2 from the germline V gene are SGHTA and FQGNSA. V lost 5 bases to trimming and J lost 7 bases; unmatched junction nucleotides: 9.

This chain links TRBV29-1 with TRBJ1-4; D is unclear. This CDR3 is built from 17 residues. Deletions cut 6 bases from V and 0 bases from J, with 20 bases between. CDR1 and CDR2 (germline): SQVTM, ANQGSEA. The CDR3 spells CSVQKGGSTATNEKLFF. In DNA, the CDR3 is TGCAGCGTCCAAAAAGGAGGGAGTACGGCAACTAATGAAAAACTGTTTTTT.

The chain joins TRBV27 to TRBJ1-3; D possibly corresponds to TRBD1 (5 bases). Germline loops: CDR1 MNHEY, CDR2 SMNVEV (reference sequence). Trimming took off 6 bases at V and 1 base at J, with 10 bases between the two ends. The CDR3 runs to 14 residues. This CDR3 reads CASSSRVSGNTIYF. CDR3 in DNA: TGTGCCAGCAGCTCCAGGGTATCTGGAAACACCATATATTTT.